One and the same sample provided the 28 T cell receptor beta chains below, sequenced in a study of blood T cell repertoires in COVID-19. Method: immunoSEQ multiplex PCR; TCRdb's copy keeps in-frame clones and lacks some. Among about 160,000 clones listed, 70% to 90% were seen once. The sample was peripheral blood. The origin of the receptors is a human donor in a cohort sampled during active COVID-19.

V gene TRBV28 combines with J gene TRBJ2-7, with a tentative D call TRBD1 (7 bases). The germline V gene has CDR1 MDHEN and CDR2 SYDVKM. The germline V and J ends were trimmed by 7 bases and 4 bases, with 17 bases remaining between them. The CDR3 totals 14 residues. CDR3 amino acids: CASTPGGTVYEQYF. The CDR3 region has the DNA TGTGCCAGCACCCCTGGGGGGACAGTATACGAGCAGTACTTC.

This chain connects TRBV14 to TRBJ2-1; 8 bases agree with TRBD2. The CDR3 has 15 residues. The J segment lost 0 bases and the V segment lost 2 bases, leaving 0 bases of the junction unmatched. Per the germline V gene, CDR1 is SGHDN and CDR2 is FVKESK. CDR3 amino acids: CASSQLAGSYNEQFF. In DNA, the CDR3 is TGTGCCAGCAGCCAACTAGCGGGCTCCTACAATGAGCAGTTCTTC.

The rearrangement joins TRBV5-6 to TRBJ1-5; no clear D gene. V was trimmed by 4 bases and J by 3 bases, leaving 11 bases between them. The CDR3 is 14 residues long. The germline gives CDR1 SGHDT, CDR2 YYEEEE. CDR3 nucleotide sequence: TGTGCCAGCAGCCTGGACCTAGACAATCAGCCCCAGCATTTT. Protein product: CASSLDLDNQPQHF.

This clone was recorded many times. The CDR3 nucleotides are TGCGCCAGCAGTGAGGCGACAGGGGGCAATTCACCCCTCCACTTT. It codes for CASSEATGGNSPLHF. The chain combines TRBV10-2 with TRBJ1-6; TRBD1 agrees at 10 bases. The trim removed 2 bases at V and 7 bases at J, leaving 2 bases unmatched. Germline values: CDR1 WSHSY, CDR2 SAAADI. This CDR3 comprises 15 residues.

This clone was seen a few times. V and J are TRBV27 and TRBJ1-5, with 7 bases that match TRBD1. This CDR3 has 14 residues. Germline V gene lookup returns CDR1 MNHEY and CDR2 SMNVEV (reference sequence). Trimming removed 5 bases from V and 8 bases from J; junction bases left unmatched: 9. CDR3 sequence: CASSPRQGGEPQHF. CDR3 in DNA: TGTGCCAGCAGTCCTCGACAGGGAGGAGAGCCCCAGCATTTT.

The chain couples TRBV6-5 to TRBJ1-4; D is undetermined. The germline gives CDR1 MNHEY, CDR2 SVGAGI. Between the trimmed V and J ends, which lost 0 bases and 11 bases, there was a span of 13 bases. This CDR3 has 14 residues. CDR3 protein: CASSYSFPGRKLFF. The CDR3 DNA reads TGTGCCAGCAGTTACTCGTTTCCGGGTCGGAAACTGTTTTTT.

CDR3 nucleotides: TGTGCCAGCAGCAAACCCCCCCCGGGACTAGCGGGGGGGCCCTTGAATGAGCAGTTCTTC. Its protein is CASSKPPPGLAGGPLNEQFF. The chain is built from TRBV6-2 or TRBV6-3 and TRBJ2-1; 16 nucleotides match TRBD2. The J segment lost 7 bases and the V segment lost 6 bases, leaving 18 bases of the junction unmatched. CDR3 length: 20 residues. Germline assignment: CDR1 MNHEY and CDR2 SVGEGT.

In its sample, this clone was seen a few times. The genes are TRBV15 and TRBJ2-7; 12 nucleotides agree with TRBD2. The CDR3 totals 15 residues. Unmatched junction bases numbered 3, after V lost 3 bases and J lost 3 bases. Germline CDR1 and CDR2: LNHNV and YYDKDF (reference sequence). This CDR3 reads CATSSQTSGSYEQYF. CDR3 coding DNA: TGTGCCACCAGCAGTCAGACTAGCGGGAGCTACGAGCAGTACTTC.

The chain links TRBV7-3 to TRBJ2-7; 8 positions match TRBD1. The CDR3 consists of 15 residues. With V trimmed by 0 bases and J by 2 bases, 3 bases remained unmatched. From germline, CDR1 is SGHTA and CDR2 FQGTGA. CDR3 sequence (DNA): TGTGCCAGCAGCTTAACGGGACAGGCCGCCTACGAGCAGTACTTC. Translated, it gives CASSLTGQAAYEQYF.

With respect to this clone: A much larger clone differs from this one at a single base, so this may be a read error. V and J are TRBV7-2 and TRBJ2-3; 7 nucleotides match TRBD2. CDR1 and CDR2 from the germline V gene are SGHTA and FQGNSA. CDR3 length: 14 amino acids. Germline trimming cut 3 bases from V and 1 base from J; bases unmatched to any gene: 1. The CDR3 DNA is TGTGCCAGCAGCTTCACTAGCGGCACAGATACGCAGTATTTT. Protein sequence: CASSFTSGTDTQYF.

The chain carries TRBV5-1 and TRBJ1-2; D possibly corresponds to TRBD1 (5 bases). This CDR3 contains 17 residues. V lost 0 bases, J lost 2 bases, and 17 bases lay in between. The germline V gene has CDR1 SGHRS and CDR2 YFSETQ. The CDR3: CASSLEGLWIQNYGYTF. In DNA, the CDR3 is TGCGCCAGCAGCTTGGAGGGACTTTGGATCCAAAACTATGGCTACACCTTC.

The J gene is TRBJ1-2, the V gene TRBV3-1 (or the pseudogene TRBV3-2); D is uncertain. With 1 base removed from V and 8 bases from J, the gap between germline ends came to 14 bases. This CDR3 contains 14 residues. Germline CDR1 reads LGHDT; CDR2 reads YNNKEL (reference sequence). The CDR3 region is CASSQGTSGVGYTF. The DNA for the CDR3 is TGTGCCAGCAGCCAAGGTACATCTGGAGTGGGCTACACCTTC.

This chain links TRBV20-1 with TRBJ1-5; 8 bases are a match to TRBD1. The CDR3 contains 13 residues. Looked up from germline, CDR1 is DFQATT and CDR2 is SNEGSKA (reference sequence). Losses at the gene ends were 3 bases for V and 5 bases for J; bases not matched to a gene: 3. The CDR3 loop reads CSASTGGDQPQHF. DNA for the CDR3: TGCAGTGCTAGTACAGGGGGTGATCAGCCCCAGCATTTT.

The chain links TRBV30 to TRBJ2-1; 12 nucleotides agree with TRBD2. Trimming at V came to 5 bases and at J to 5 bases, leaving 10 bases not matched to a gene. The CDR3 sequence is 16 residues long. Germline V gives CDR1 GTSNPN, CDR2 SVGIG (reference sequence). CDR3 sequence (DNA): TGTGCCTGGGCCCCTTCACGACTAGCGGGGGACAATGAGCAGTTCTTC. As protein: CAWAPSRLAGDNEQFF.

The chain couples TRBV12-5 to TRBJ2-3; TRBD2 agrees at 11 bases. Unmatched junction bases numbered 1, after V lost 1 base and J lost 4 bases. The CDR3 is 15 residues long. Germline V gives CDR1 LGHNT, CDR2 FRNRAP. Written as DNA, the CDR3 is TGTGCTAGTGGTTTGGCGGGACTAGCGGCAGATACGCAGTATTTT. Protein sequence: CASGLAGLAADTQYF.

The CDR3 nucleotides read TGTGCCAGCAGTCCCCGGTTGAGCACAGATACGCAGTATTTT. It is translated as CASSPRLSTDTQYF. The gene calls are TRBV7-8 and TRBJ2-3; D gene unclear. The CDR3 loop spans 14 amino acids. Trimming stripped 6 bases from V and 0 bases from J, with 10 bases between. Germline CDR1 reads SGHVS; CDR2 reads FQNEAQ.

The CDR3 coding sequence is TGTGCCAGCGGGGGACAGGGGGCAAACACCGGGGAGCTGTTTTTT. Encoded protein: CASGGQGANTGELFF. The chain has TRBV2 and TRBJ2-2, with TRBD1 identical over 12 bases. The V and J ends lost 8 bases and 2 bases, in that order; junction bases with no gene match: 3. Germline V gives CDR1 SNHLY, CDR2 FYNNEI. The CDR3 runs to 15 residues.

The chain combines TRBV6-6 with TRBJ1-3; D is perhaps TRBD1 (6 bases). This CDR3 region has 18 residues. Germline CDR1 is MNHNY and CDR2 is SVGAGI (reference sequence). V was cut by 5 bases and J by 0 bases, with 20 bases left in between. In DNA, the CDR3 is TGTGCCAGCAGTCCCCGGGACATCACTTTTAGCTCTGGAAACACCATATATTTT. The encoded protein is CASSPRDITFSSGNTIYF.

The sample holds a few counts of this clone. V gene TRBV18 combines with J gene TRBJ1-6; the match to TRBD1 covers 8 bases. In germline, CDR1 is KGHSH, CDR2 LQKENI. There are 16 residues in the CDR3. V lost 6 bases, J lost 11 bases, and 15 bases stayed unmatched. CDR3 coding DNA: TGTGCCAGCTCTCTGAACCCGGACAGGGCAGGGGCACCCCTCCACTTT. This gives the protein CASSLNPDRAGAPLHF.

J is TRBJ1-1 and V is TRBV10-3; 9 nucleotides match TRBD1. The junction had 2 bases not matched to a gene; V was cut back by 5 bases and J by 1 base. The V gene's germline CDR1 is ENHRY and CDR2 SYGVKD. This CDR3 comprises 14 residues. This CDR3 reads CAISWDRENTEAFF. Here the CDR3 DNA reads TGTGCCATCAGTTGGGACAGGGAGAACACTGAAGCTTTCTTT.

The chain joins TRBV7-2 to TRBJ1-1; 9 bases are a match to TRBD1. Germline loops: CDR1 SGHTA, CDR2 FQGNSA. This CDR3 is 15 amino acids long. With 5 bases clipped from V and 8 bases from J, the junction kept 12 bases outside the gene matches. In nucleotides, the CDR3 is TGTGCCAGCAGCCCGCGACAGGGGGTCTTCTCGGAAGCTTTCTTT. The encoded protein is CASSPRQGVFSEAFF.

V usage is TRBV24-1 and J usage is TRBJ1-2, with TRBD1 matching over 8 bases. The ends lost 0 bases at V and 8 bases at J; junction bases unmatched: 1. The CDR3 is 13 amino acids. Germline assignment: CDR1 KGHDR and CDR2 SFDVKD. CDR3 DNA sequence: TGTGCCACCAGTGATTTGGACAGGGGAGGCTACACCTTC. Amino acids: CATSDLDRGGYTF.

The CDR3 DNA is TGCGCCAGCAGCCACCAGGGGGACGACACTGAAGCTTTCTTT. Its protein product is CASSHQGDDTEAFF. V usage is TRBV4-3 and J usage is TRBJ1-1; TRBD1 matches at 7 bases. The CDR3 is made up of 14 amino acids. Trimming at V came to 3 bases and at J to 3 bases, leaving 4 bases not matched to a gene. Per germline, CDR1 LGHNA and CDR2 YSLEER.

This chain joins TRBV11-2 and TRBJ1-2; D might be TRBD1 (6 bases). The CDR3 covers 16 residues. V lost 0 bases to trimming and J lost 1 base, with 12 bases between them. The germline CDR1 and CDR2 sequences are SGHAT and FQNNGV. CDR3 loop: CASSLDLTGSNYGYTF. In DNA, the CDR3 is TGTGCCAGCAGCTTAGATCTCACAGGGAGTAACTATGGCTACACCTTC.

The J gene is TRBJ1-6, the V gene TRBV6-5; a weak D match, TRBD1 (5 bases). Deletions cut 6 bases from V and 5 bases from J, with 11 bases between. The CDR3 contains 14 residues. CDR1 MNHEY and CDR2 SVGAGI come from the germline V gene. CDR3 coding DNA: TGTGCCAGCAGGGGGGGACGCCATAATTCACCCCTCCACTTT. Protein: CASRGGRHNSPLHF.

DNA of the CDR3: TGTGCCAGCAGCCTATCCTTCGGGACATCAGAGACCCAGTACTTC. Its translation is CASSLSFGTSETQYF. The rearrangement links TRBV6-2 or TRBV6-3 to TRBJ2-5, with D tentatively TRBD1 (6 bases). The CDR3 is 15 amino acids. Germline loops: CDR1 MNHEY, CDR2 SVGEGT. The V and J ends lost 6 bases and 4 bases respectively, with 18 bases between them.

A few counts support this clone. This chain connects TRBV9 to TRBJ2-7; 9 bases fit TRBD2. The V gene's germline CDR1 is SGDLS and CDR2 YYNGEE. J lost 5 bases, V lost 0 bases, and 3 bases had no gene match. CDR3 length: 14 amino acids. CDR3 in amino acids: CASSVVAGVHEQYF. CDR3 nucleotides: TGTGCCAGCAGCGTAGTAGCGGGGGTCCACGAGCAGTACTTC. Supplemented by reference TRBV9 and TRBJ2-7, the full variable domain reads DSGVTQTPKHLITATGQRVTLRCSPRSGDLSVYWYQQSLDQGLQFLIQYYNGEERAKGNILERFSAQQFPDLHSELNLSSLELGDSALYFCASSVVAGVHEQYFGPGTRLTVT.

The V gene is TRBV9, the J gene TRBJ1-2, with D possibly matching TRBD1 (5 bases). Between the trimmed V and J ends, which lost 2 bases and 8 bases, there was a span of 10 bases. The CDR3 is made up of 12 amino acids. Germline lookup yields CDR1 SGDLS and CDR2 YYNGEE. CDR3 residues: CASSVGGGGYTF. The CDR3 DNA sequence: TGTGCCAGCAGCGTGGGGGGAGGCGGCTACACCTTC. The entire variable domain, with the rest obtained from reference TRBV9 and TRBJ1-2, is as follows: DSGVTQTPKHLITATGQRVTLRCSPRSGDLSVYWYQQSLDQGLQFLIQYYNGEERAKGNILERFSAQQFPDLHSELNLSSLELGDSALYFCASSVGGGGYTFGSGTRLTVV.